The following is a T cell receptor beta chain sequence with its context. This specimen belongs to a study of shared T cell receptors in the human thymus. The germline V gene encodes CDR1 LNHDA and CDR2 SQIVND (reference sequence). The CDR3 sequence is 16 residues long. Trimming took 3 bases from V and 0 from J, leaving 12 bases between them. Libraries were prepared by immunoSEQ multiplex PCR; TCRdb keeps only in-frame clonotypes and omits some of them. The sample comprises roughly 410,000 clones, 95% of which are singletons, and approximately 0.02% rests with the top ten. Source material: thymocytes. The receptor was derived from a human donor. The chain employs TRBV19 and TRBJ1-5; perhaps TRBD1 as D (6 bases). The CDR3 protein is CASSIVGRGSNQPQHF. The CDR3 coding sequence is TGTGCCAGTAGTATTGTCGGCAGGGGTAGCAATCAGCCCCAGCATTTT.